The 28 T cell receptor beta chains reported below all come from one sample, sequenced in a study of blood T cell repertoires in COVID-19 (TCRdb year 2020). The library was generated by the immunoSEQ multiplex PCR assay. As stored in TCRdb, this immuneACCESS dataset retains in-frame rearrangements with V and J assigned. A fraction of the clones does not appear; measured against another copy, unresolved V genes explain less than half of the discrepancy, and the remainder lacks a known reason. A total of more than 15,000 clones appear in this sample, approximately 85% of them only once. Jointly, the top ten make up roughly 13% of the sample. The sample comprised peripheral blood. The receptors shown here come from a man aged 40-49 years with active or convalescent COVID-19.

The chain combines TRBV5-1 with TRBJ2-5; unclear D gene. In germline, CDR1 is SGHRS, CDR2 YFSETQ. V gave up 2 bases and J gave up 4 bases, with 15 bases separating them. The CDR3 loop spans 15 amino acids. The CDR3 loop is CASSFVGGDGETQYF. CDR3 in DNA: TGCGCCAGCAGCTTTGTCGGTGGAGATGGAGAGACCCAGTACTTC.

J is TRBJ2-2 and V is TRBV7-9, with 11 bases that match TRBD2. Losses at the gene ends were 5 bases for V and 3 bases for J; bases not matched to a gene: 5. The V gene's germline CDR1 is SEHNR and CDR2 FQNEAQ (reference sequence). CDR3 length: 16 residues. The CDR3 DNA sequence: TGTGCCAGCAGCGCAACTAGCGGGGGTTACACCGGGGAGCTGTTTTTT. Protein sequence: CASSATSGGYTGELFF.

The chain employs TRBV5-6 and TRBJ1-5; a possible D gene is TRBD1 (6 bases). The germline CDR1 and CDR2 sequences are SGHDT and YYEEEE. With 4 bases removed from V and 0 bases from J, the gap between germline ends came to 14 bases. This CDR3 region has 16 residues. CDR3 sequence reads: CASSRLQGNSNQPQHF. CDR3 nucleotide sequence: TGTGCCAGCAGCCGTTTACAGGGAAATAGCAATCAGCCCCAGCATTTT.

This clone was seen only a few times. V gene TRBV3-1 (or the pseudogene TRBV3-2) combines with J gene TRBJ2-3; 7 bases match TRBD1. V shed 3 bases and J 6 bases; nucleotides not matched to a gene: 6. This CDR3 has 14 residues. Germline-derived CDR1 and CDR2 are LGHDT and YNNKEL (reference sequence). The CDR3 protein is CASSHRDRGDTQYF. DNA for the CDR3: TGTGCCAGCAGCCACCGGGACAGAGGGGATACGCAGTATTTT.

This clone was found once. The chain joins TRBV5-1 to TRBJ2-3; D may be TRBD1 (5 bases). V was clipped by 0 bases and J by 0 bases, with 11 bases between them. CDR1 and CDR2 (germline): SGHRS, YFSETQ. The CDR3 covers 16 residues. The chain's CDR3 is CASSLEGDSSTDTQYF. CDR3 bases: TGCGCCAGCAGCTTGGAAGGGGATTCTAGCACAGATACGCAGTATTTT.

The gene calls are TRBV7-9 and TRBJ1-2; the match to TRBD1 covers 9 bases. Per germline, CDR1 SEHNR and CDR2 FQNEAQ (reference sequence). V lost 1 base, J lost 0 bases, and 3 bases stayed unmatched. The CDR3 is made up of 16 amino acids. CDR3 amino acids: CASSLVGQGSNYGYTF. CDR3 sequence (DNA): TGTGCCAGCAGCTTAGTGGGACAGGGATCTAACTATGGCTACACCTTC. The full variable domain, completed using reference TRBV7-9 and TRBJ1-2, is DTGVSQNPRHKITKRGQNVTFRCDPISEHNRLYWYRQTLGQGPEFLTYFQNEAQLEKSRLLSDRFSAERPKGSFSTLEIQRTEQGDSAMYLCASSLVGQGSNYGYTFGSGTRLTVV.

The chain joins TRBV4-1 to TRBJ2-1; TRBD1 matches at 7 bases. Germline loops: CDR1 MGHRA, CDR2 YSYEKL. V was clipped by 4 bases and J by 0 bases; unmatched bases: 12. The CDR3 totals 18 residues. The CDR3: CASSLYTGTESSYNEQFF. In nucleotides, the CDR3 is TGCGCCAGCAGCCTCTACACCGGGACAGAGAGCTCCTACAATGAGCAGTTCTTC.

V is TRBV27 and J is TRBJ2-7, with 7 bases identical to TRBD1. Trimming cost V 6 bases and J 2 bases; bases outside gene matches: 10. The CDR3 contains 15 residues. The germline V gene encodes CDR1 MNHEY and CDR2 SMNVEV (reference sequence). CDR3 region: CASRKWGQQTYEQYF. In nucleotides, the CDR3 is TGTGCCAGCAGGAAATGGGGACAGCAGACCTACGAGCAGTACTTC.

The DNA for the CDR3 is TGCGCCAGCAGCGAGGACCTGGGGGCACGATCCCGAGGGTACACCTTC. Translating gives CASSEDLGARSRGYTF. The chain recombines TRBV5-1 with TRBJ1-2, with a weak D call TRBD1 (6 bases). V was pared by 4 bases and J by 11 bases, with 27 bases between. The CDR3 runs to 16 residues. Germline V CDR1 and CDR2: SGHRS, YFSETQ. Together with reference TRBV5-1 and TRBJ1-2, the CDR3 gives the full variable domain: KAGVTQTPRYLIKTRGQQVTLSCSPISGHRSVSWYQQTPGQGLQFLFEYFSETQRNKGNFPGRFSGRQFSNSRSEMNVSTLELGDSALYLCASSEDLGARSRGYTFGSGTRLTVV.

CDR3 protein: CASGRTGTNYGYTF. The CDR3 nucleotides are TGTGCTAGTGGTCGGACAGGCACTAACTATGGCTACACCTTC. The rearrangement joins TRBV12-5 to TRBJ1-2; TRBD1 matches 7 bases. V trimming: 5 bases; J trimming: 0 bases; junction bases outside the gene matches: 3. This CDR3 is built from 14 residues. The germline V gene encodes CDR1 LGHNT and CDR2 FRNRAP.

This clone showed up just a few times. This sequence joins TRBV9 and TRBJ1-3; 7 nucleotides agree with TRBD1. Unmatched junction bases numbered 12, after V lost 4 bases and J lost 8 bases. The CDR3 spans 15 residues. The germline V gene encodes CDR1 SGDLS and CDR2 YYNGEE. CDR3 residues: CASSPWDSFGDTIYF. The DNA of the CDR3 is TGTGCCAGCAGCCCATGGGACAGCTTCGGCGACACCATATATTTT.

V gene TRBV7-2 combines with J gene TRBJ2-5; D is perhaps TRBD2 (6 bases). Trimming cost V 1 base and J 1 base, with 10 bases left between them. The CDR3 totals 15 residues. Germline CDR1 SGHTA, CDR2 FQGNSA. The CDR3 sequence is CASSLGGGIQETQYF. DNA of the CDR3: TGTGCCAGCAGCTTAGGTGGGGGGATCCAAGAGACCCAGTACTTC.

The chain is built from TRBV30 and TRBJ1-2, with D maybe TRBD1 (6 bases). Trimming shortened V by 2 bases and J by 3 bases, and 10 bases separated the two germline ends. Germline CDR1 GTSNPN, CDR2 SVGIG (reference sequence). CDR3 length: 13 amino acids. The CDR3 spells CAWSRQVYYGYTF. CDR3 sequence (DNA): TGTGCCTGGAGTCGACAGGTCTACTATGGCTACACCTTC.

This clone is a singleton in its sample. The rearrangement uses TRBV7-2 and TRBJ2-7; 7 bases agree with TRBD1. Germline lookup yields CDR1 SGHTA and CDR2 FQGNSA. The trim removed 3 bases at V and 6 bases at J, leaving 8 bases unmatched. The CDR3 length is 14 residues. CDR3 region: CASSLAGGRVEQYF. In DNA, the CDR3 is TGTGCCAGCAGCTTGGCAGGGGGTCGGGTCGAGCAGTACTTC. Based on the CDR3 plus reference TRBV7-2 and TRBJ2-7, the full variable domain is GAGVSQSPSNKVTEKGKDVELRCDPISGHTALYWYRQSLGQGLEFLIYFQGNSAPDKSGLPSDRFSAERTGGSVSTLTIQRTQQEDSAVYLCASSLAGGRVEQYFGPGTRLTVT.

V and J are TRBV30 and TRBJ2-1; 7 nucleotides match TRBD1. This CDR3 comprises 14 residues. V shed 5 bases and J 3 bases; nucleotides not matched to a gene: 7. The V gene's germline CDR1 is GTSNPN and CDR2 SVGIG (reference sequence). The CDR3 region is CAWVRGGYYNEQFF. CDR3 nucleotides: TGTGCCTGGGTACGAGGGGGCTACTACAATGAGCAGTTCTTC.

This CDR3 reads CASSLGARGATEAFF. CDR3 sequence (DNA): TGTGCCAGCAGCTTAGGGGCCAGGGGGGCCACTGAAGCTTTCTTT. This chain connects TRBV7-2 to TRBJ1-1; 7 positions match TRBD1. CDR1 SGHTA and CDR2 FQGNSA come from the germline V gene. This CDR3 is built from 15 residues. V lost 1 base and J lost 4; bases outside the gene matches: 6.

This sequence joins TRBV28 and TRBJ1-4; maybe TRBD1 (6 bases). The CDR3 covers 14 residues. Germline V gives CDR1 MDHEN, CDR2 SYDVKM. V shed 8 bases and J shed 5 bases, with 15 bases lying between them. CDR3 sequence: CASEKGGVNEKLFF. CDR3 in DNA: TGTGCCAGCGAAAAAGGGGGTGTCAATGAAAAACTGTTTTTT.

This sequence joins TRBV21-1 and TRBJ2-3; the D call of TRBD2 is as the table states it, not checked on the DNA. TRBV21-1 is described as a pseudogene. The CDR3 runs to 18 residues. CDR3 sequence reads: CASSKERLAGFSGDTQYF. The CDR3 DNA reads TGTGCCAGCAGCAAAGAAAGGTTAGCGGGGTTTTCGGGAGATACGCAGTATTTT.

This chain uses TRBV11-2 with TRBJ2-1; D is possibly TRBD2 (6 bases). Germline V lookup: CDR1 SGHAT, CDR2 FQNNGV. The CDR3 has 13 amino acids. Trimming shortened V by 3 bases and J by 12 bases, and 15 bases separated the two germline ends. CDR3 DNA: TGTGCCAGCAGCTTCATACGGGGGTGGGTGCAGTTCTTC. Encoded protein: CASSFIRGWVQFF. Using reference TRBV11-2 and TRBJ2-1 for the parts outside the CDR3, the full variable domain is EAGVAQSPRYKIIEKRQSVAFWCNPISGHATLYWYQQILGQGPKLLIQFQNNGVVDDSQLPKDRFSAERLKGVDSTLKIQPAKLEDSAVYLCASSFIRGWVQFFGPGTRLTVL.

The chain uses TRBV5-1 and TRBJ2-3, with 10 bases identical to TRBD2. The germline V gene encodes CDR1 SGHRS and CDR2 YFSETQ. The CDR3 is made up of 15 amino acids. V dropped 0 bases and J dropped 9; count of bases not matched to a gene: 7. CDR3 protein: CASSLEAGGLLTQYF. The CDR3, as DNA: TGCGCCAGCAGCTTGGAAGCGGGGGGGCTTTTGACGCAGTATTTT.

DNA for the CDR3: TGCGCCAGCAGCCCGTCGACGGGAGCTAACTATGGCTACACCTTC. Protein sequence: CASSPSTGANYGYTF. The V call is TRBV5-1, the J call TRBJ1-2, with D unresolved. Germline CDR1 reads SGHRS; CDR2 reads YFSETQ. The CDR3 runs to 15 residues. The V and J ends lost 4 bases and 0 bases respectively, with 13 bases between them.

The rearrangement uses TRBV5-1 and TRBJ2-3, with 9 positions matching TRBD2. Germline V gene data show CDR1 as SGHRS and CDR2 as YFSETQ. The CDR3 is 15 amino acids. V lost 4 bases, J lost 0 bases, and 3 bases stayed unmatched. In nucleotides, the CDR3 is TGCGCCAGCAGCCCTAGCGGGACTAGCACAGATACGCAGTATTTT. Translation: CASSPSGTSTDTQYF.

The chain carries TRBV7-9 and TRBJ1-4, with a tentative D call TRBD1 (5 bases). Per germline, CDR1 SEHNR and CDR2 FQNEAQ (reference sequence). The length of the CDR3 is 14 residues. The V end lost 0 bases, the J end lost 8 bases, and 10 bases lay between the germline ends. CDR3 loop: CASSLAREEEKLFF. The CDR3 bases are TGTGCCAGCAGCTTAGCCAGGGAGGAGGAAAAACTGTTTTTT. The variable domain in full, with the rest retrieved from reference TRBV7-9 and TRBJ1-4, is DTGVSQNPRHKITKRGQNVTFRCDPISEHNRLYWYRQTLGQGPEFLTYFQNEAQLEKSRLLSDRFSAERPKGSFSTLEIQRTEQGDSAMYLCASSLAREEEKLFFGSGTQLSVL.

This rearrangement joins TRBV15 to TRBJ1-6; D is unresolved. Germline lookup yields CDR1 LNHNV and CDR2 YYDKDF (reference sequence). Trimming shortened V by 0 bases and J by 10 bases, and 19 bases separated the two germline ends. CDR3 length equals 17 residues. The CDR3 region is CATSRDDGPAEGSPLHF. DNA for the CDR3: TGTGCCACCAGCAGAGATGACGGACCCGCCGAGGGATCACCCCTCCACTTT.

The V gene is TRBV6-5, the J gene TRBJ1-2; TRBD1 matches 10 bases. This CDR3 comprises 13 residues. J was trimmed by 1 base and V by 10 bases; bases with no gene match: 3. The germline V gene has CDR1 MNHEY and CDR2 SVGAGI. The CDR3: CATRTGGNYGYTF. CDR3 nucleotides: TGTGCCACTAGGACAGGGGGTAACTATGGCTACACCTTC.

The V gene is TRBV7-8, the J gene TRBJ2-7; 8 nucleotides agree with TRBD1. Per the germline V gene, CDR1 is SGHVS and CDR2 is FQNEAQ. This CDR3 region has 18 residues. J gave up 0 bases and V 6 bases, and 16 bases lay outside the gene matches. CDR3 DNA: TGTGCCAGCAGTTTTATTTCCGGGACAGGAGTCCCCTCCTACGAGCAGTACTTC. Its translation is CASSFISGTGVPSYEQYF.

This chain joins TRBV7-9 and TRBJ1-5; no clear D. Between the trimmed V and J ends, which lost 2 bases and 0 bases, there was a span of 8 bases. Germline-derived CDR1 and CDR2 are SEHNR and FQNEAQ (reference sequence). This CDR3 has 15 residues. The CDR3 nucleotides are TGTGCCAGCAGCTTATCCGGGTCTAGCAATCAGCCCCAGCATTTT. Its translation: CASSLSGSSNQPQHF.

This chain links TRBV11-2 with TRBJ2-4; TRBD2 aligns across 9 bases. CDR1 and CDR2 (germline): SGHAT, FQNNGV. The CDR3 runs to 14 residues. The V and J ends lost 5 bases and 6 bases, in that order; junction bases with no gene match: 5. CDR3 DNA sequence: TGTGCCAGCAGCGCTCCAGCGGGGGGAAACATTCAGTACTTC. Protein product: CASSAPAGGNIQYF.